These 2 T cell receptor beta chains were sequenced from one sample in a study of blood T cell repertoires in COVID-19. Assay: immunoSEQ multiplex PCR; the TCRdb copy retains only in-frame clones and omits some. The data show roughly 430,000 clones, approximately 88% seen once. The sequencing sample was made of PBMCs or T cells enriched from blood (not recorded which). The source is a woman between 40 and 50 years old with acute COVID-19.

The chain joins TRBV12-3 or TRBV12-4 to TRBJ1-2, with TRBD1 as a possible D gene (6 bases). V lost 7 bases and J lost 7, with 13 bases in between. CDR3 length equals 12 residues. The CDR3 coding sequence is TGTGCCAGCACCTACAGGGTTGGTGGCTACACCTTC. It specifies CASTYRVGGYTF.

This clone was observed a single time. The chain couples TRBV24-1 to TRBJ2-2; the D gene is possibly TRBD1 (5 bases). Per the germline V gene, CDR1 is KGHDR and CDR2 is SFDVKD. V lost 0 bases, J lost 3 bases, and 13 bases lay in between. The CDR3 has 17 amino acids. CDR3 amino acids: CATSDLGATRDTGELFF. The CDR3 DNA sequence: TGTGCCACCAGTGATTTGGGGGCCACCAGGGACACCGGGGAGCTGTTTTTT.